This T cell receptor beta chain appears in the sequencing data of a study of response to subunit inactivated influenza vaccine. Findings and limits, study-wide: That few new T cells are recruited by each seasonal influenza vaccination was the authors' suggestion.

Via MiXCR, TCRdb re-called the RT-PCR reads, giving one row per CDR3 protein. Of fewer than 400,000 distinct CDR3 sequences in the sample, 21% were seen once. This clonotype was recorded a few times. The target antigen is unknown. Per germline, CDR1 MNHNS and CDR2 SASEGT. The V and J ends lost 5 bases and 6 bases, in that order; junction bases with no gene match: 7. The CDR3 sequence is 15 residues long. This TCR came from a man between 50 and 75 years old who received an inactivated influenza vaccine. The sample in question was PBMCs from blood, obtained about 20 months after vaccination. The chain couples TRBV6-1 to TRBJ1-5, with TRBD1 identical over 10 bases. CDR3 sequence: CASSQHGTGAQPQHF. The CDR3, as DNA: TGTGCCAGCAGTCAACATGGGACAGGGGCTCAGCCCCAGCATTTT.